The 10 T cell receptor beta chains below were found in one sample sequenced in a study of cytomegalovirus exposure and HLA in healthy donors. Generated by immunoSEQ multiplex PCR, the TCRdb table keeps only in-frame clones and is missing some. The sample consists of some 140,000 clones, approximately 80% of them appearing once. The sequencing input was PBMCs. These receptors all come from a man aged 30 to 45 in good health and CMV-seropositive.

The chain combines TRBV20-1 with TRBJ2-7; D uncertain. Germline CDR1 DFQATT, CDR2 SNEGSKA (reference sequence). The CDR3 covers 11 residues. Trimming shortened V by 4 bases and J by 3 bases, and 7 bases separated the two germline ends. The CDR3 sequence: CSAIEDYEQYF. CDR3 DNA: TGCAGTGCTATCGAGGACTACGAGCAGTACTTC.

The chain employs TRBV7-2 and TRBJ2-3; possibly TRBD2 for D (6 bases). Germline values: CDR1 SGHTA, CDR2 FQGNSA. The V and J ends lost 6 bases and 5 bases respectively, with 12 bases between them. The CDR3 is 13 residues long. In DNA form, the CDR3 reads TGTGCCAGCAGTCTAGTAGCGGAAGATACGCAGTATTTT. This sequence encodes CASSLVAEDTQYF.

The V and J genes are TRBV30 and TRBJ2-1, with D possibly matching TRBD2 (7 bases). CDR3 length: 12 amino acids. V dropped 2 bases and J dropped 8 bases, with 10 bases sitting between them. From germline, CDR1 is GTSNPN and CDR2 SVGIG (reference sequence). CDR3 DNA sequence: TGTGCCTGGAGTAACGGGGGGCATGAGCAGTTCTTC. Translation: CAWSNGGHEQFF.

This chain uses TRBV6-5 with TRBJ1-2; D might be TRBD1 (6 bases). The germline V gene has CDR1 MNHEY and CDR2 SVGAGI. The CDR3 covers 16 residues. V gave up 2 bases and J gave up 4 bases, with 17 bases separating them. The CDR3 sequence is CASSYETGRQTYGYTF. CDR3 coding DNA: TGTGCCAGCAGTTACGAGACAGGTCGCCAGACCTATGGCTACACCTTC.

This clone was counted between two and nine times. The rearrangement links TRBV6-1 to TRBJ1-5; TRBD1 might be the D (5 bases). Looked up from germline, CDR1 is MNHNS and CDR2 is SASEGT. Trimming shortened V by 3 bases and J by 5 bases, and 11 bases separated the two germline ends. The CDR3 totals 14 residues. Here the CDR3 reads CASSDGADYQPQHF. CDR3 nucleotides: TGTGCCAGCAGTGATGGGGCAGACTATCAGCCCCAGCATTTT.

The chain carries TRBV7-6 and TRBJ2-1; a weak D match, TRBD2 (6 bases). The CDR3 totals 15 residues. V lost 1 base and J lost 6, with 13 bases in between. Germline assignment: CDR1 SGHVS and CDR2 FNYEAQ. Here the CDR3 reads CASSLGREAGNEQFF. The CDR3 nucleotides are TGTGCCAGCAGCTTAGGGAGGGAGGCGGGCAATGAGCAGTTCTTC.

CDR3: CASSPQFGDRGDNEQFF. The CDR3 DNA is TGTGCCAGCAGCCCTCAGTTTGGGGACAGGGGTGACAATGAGCAGTTCTTC. The gene calls are TRBV14 and TRBJ2-1; 10 bases fit TRBD1. The CDR3 covers 17 residues. Trimming took 4 bases from V and 5 from J; bases not matched to a gene: 11. From germline, CDR1 is SGHDN and CDR2 FVKESK. Combining the CDR3 with reference TRBV14 and TRBJ2-1 gives the whole variable domain EAGVTQFPSHSVIEKGQTVTLRCDPISGHDNLYWYRRVMGKEIKFLLHFVKESKQDESGMPNNRFLAERTGGTYSTLKVQPAELEDSGVYFCASSPQFGDRGDNEQFFGPGTRLTVL.

This clone showed up just a few times. This chain links TRBV7-2 with TRBJ2-2; D is possibly TRBD1 (6 bases). CDR3 length equals 15 residues. Germline V gives CDR1 SGHTA, CDR2 FQGNSA. V lost 6 bases and J 4 bases, leaving 15 bases between the germline ends. The CDR3 here is CASSYSVGATGELFF. The DNA of the CDR3 is TGTGCCAGCAGTTATAGCGTGGGGGCCACCGGGGAGCTGTTTTTT.

V and J are TRBV2 and TRBJ2-1, with 14 nucleotides matching TRBD2. Germline V gene sequence: CDR1 SNHLY, CDR2 FYNNEI. CDR3 length: 13 residues. The V gene end was trimmed by 6 bases and the J gene end by 13 bases; junction bases not matched to a gene: 5. Here the CDR3 reads CASRPTSGREQFF. The CDR3 DNA reads TGTGCCAGCAGACCGACTAGCGGGAGGGAACAGTTCTTC.

This chain joins TRBV25-1 and TRBJ2-5; TRBD2 agrees at 11 bases. After removal of 3 bases from V and 0 bases from J, the junction contained 3 bases not matched to a gene. The CDR3 consists of 16 residues. Germline CDR1 is MGHDK and CDR2 is SYGVNS. DNA of the CDR3: TGTGCCAGCAGTGAGACTAGCGGGAAGTACCAAGAGACCCAGTACTTC. It encodes CASSETSGKYQETQYF.